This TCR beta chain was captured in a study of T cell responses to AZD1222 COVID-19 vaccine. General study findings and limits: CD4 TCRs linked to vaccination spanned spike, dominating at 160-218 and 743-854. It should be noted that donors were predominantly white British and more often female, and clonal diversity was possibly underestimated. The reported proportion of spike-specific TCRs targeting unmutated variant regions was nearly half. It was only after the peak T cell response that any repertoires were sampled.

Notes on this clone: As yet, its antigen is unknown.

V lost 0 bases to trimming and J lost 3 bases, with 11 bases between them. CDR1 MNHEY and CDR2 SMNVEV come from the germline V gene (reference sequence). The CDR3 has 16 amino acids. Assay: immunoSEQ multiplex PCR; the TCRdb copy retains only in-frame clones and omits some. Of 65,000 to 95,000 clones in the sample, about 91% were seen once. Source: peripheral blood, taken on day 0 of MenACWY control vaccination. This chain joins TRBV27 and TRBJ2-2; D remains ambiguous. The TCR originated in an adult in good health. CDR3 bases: TGTGCCAGCAGTTTATCCTGGCGGAGCCACACCGGGGAGCTGTTTTTT. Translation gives CASSLSWRSHTGELFF.